These T cell receptor beta chains were read from a single sample in a study of neoadjuvant anti-PD-1 for oral cavity cancer. Some clones are missing from TCRdb's copy, which holds only in-frame ones; the method was immunoSEQ multiplex PCR. The sample lists about 16,000 clones; 55% to 80% were seen once. The source was PBMCs, collected before nivolumab (anti-PD-1) treatment. These receptors were taken from a person aged 35 to 85 with oral cavity squamous cell carcinoma. Each CDR3 is given with its conserved first and last residue. A D gene is named only where the DNA matches it firmly. The size of a clone is reported for some rows only, either as once, few or many, or as a class for expanded clones.

d_gene	len	abundance	v_gene	j_gene	CDR3aa	CDR3nt
NA	13	few	TRBV28	TRBJ2-7	CASSWENSYEQYF	TGTGCCAGCAGTTGGGAGAACTCCTACGAGCAGTACTTC
NA	14	NA	TRBV19	TRBJ2-5	CASSEGALRETQYF	TGTGCCAGTAGTGAGGGAGCCTTGAGGGAGACCCAGTACTTC
TRBD2	15	NA	TRBV2	TRBJ2-5	CASSERSGGEETQYF	TGTGCCAGCAGCGAGCGGAGCGGGGGGGAAGAGACCCAGTACTTC
TRBD1	15	NA	TRBV25-1	TRBJ1-2	CASSEGTARFSGYTF	TGTGCCAGCAGTGAAGGGACAGCAAGATTCAGTGGCTACACCTTC
NA	14	NA	TRBV30	TRBJ2-7	CAWSDTRKTYEQYF	TGTGCCTGGAGTGACACTAGGAAGACCTACGAGCAGTACTTC
NA	16	NA	TRBV5-4	TRBJ2-7	CASSLGGSAGLSEQYF	TGTGCCAGCAGCTTGGGGGGGAGCGCCGGCCTAAGCGAGCAGTACTTC
NA	13	NA	TRBV18	TRBJ2-2	CASSVVGTGELFF	TGTGCCAGCTCCGTAGTGGGCACCGGGGAGCTGTTTTTT
TRBD2	15	NA	TRBV11-3	TRBJ2-7	CASSLLAGDTYEQYF	TGTGCCAGCAGCTTATTGGCGGGAGACACCTACGAGCAGTACTTC
TRBD2	15	NA	TRBV30	TRBJ2-5	CAWSVMTSYQETQYF	TGTGCCTGGAGTGTGATGACTAGCTACCAAGAGACCCAGTACTTC
NA	14	NA	TRBV6-1	TRBJ1-1	CASLVQKLNTEAFF	TGTGCCAGCCTTGTCCAGAAACTGAACACTGAAGCTTTCTTT
NA	13	few	TRBV7-9	TRBJ1-1	CASSLESNTEAFF	TGTGCCAGCAGCTTAGAATCGAACACTGAAGCTTTCTTT
TRBD1	13	NA	TRBV28	TRBJ1-2	CASTLTGGYGYTF	TGTGCCAGCACCCTGACAGGGGGCTATGGCTACACCTTC
NA	13	few	TRBV7-8	TRBJ2-1	CASSVDRNNEQFF	TGTGCCAGCAGCGTTGACAGAAACAATGAGCAGTTCTTC
NA	16	NA	TRBV29-1	TRBJ1-1	CSVEGRQKRMNTEAFF	TGCAGCGTTGAGGGTCGGCAGAAGAGGATGAACACTGAAGCTTTCTTT
NA	15	NA	TRBV5-1	TRBJ2-7	CASRIDPASSYEQYF	TGCGCCAGCAGGATTGACCCAGCAAGCTCCTACGAGCAGTACTTC
TRBD2	15	NA	TRBV2	TRBJ2-1	CASSGTSGTSRLQFF	TGTGCCAGCAGTGGTACTAGCGGGACATCGAGGTTACAGTTCTTC
TRBD2	15	NA	TRBV2	TRBJ2-7	CASSEASGSPYEQYF	TGTGCCAGCAGTGAAGCTAGCGGGAGTCCATACGAGCAGTACTTC
NA	12	NA	TRBV5-1	TRBJ2-7	CASSLVGDEQYF	TGCGCCAGCAGCTTGGTAGGCGACGAGCAGTACTTC
NA	13	once	TRBV7-9	TRBJ2-7	CASSLRESAEQYF	TGTGCCAGCAGCTTACGGGAGAGCGCCGAGCAGTACTTC
NA	16	NA	TRBV27	TRBJ2-2	CASSLSFTRGTGELFF	TGTGCCAGCAGTTTATCGTTTACGAGGGGCACCGGGGAGCTGTTTTTT
TRBD2	17	NA	TRBV19	TRBJ2-1	CATSLPSGRATYNEQFF	TGTGCCACCTCCCTCCCTAGCGGGAGGGCCACCTACAATGAGCAGTTCTTC
TRBD1	16	few	TRBV10-3	TRBJ2-1	CAISESTGGSYNEQFF	TGTGCCATCAGTGAGTCGACAGGGGGTTCCTACAATGAGCAGTTCTTC
NA	14	NA	TRBV5-4	TRBJ2-5	CASSHPLSRETQYF	TGTGCCAGCAGCCACCCACTGTCTCGGGAGACCCAGTACTTC
NA	12	NA	TRBV7-9	TRBJ2-7	CASRGGTYEQYF	TGTGCCAGCCGTGGGGGTACCTACGAGCAGTACTTC
NA	12	NA	TRBV7-9	TRBJ1-2	CASSLQLRGYTF	TGTGCCAGCAGCTTGCAACTCCGTGGCTACACCTTC
NA	12	NA	TRBV2	TRBJ1-5	CASKAGPMPQHF	TGTGCCAGCAAAGCGGGGCCCATGCCCCAGCATTTT
NA	14	once	TRBV9	TRBJ2-7	CASSVMQEPYEQYF	TGTGCCAGCAGCGTAATGCAGGAGCCCTACGAGCAGTACTTC
NA	13	NA	TRBV30	TRBJ2-3	CAWTVGLTDTQYF	TGTGCCTGGACTGTGGGACTCACAGATACGCAGTATTTT
TRBD1	14	few	TRBV19	TRBJ1-5	CASDRGYSNQPQHF	TGTGCCTCTGACAGGGGGTATAGCAATCAGCCCCAGCATTTT
NA	14	NA	TRBV5-1	TRBJ2-2	CASSLQPYTGELFF	TGCGCCAGCAGTTTACAGCCGTACACCGGGGAGCTGTTTTTT
NA	17	few	TRBV6-1	TRBJ1-5	CASSEAGQSYSNQPQHF	TGTGCCAGCAGTGAAGCGGGGCAGAGTTATAGCAATCAGCCCCAGCATTTT
TRBD1	15	few	TRBV10-1	TRBJ2-3	CASSAGTGVTDTQYF	TGCGCCAGCAGCGCCGGGACAGGGGTTACAGATACGCAGTATTTT
NA	15	few	TRBV6-6	TRBJ1-4	CASSGASTTNEKLFF	TGTGCCAGCAGTGGGGCGTCAACAACTAATGAAAAACTGTTTTTT
NA	15	NA	TRBV9	TRBJ1-2	CASSVAGEFNYGYTF	TGTGCCAGCAGCGTAGCTGGGGAGTTTAACTATGGCTACACCTTC
NA	14	NA	TRBV5-4	TRBJ2-5	CASSFGRGQETQYF	TGTGCCAGCAGCTTCGGGAGAGGGCAGGAGACCCAGTACTTC
NA	12	NA	TRBV19	TRBJ1-4	CASGGGAEKLFF	TGTGCCAGTGGGGGGGGAGCTGAAAAACTGTTTTTT
NA	15	NA	TRBV6-5	TRBJ2-1	CASSYISDGYNEQFF	TGTGCCAGCAGTTACATCAGCGACGGGTACAATGAGCAGTTCTTC
TRBD1	15	NA	TRBV10-2	TRBJ1-2	CASRIGQGTIDGYTF	TGCGCCAGCCGCATTGGACAGGGGACTATTGATGGCTACACCTTC
TRBD1	15	few	TRBV2	TRBJ1-5	CASSSDRVGNQPQHF	TGTGCCAGCAGTTCCGACAGGGTAGGCAATCAGCCCCAGCATTTT
TRBD2	14	NA	TRBV29-1	TRBJ2-5	CSVGGRLEQETQYF	TGCAGCGTCGGGGGGAGGCTGGAACAAGAGACCCAGTACTTC
TRBD1	15	NA	TRBV5-1	TRBJ2-7	CASSELGQGAYEQYF	TGCGCCAGCAGCGAATTGGGACAGGGCGCCTACGAGCAGTACTTC
TRBD2	16	NA	TRBV27	TRBJ2-5	CASSLGGGLAGQTQYF	TGTGCCAGCAGTTTAGGAGGCGGACTAGCGGGTCAGACCCAGTACTTC
NA	13	NA	TRBV27	TRBJ2-7	CASKLWGPYEQYF	TGTGCCAGCAAATTGTGGGGGCCCTACGAGCAGTACTTC
NA	15	few	TRBV4-1	TRBJ2-3	CASSHSGSGTDTQYF	TGCGCCAGCAGCCACTCGGGGAGCGGCACAGATACGCAGTATTTT
TRBD1	16	NA	TRBV25-1	TRBJ2-1	CASRDRVINPYNEQFF	TGTGCCAGCCGGGACAGGGTGATAAACCCCTACAATGAGCAGTTCTTC
TRBD1	16	NA	TRBV9	TRBJ2-3	CASSVGQGKTPDTQYF	TGTGCCAGCAGCGTGGGACAGGGTAAGACTCCAGATACGCAGTATTTT
NA	15	NA	TRBV5-6	TRBJ1-5	CASSSDRRSNQPQHF	TGTGCCAGCAGCTCGGACAGACGAAGCAATCAGCCCCAGCATTTT
TRBD2	16	few	TRBV27	TRBJ2-7	CASSLSPTSGSDEQYF	TGTGCCAGCAGCCTATCCCCGACTAGCGGGAGTGACGAGCAGTACTTC
NA	16	NA	TRBV6-5	TRBJ1-2	CASSLNGILPNYGYTF	TGTGCCAGCAGTTTAAACGGGATTCTTCCTAACTATGGCTACACCTTC
NA	12	NA	TRBV12-5	TRBJ2-2	CASGQGGGELFF	TGTGCTAGTGGCCAGGGGGGCGGGGAGCTGTTTTTT
NA	13	NA	TRBV6-1	TRBJ1-4	CASSRDDVSELFF	TGTGCCAGCAGCCGGGACGACGTATCGGAACTGTTTTTT
NA	13	NA	TRBV19	TRBJ2-7	CASSWANEDEQYF	TGTGCCAGTAGTTGGGCAAATGAAGACGAGCAGTACTTC
NA	17	NA	TRBV28	TRBJ2-3	CASSVPRGAGMGDTQYF	TGTGCCAGCAGTGTCCCCCGGGGGGCAGGTATGGGAGATACGCAGTATTTT
NA	14	few	TRBV27	TRBJ2-1	CASSTLQNYNEQFF	TGTGCCAGCAGTACCCTCCAGAATTACAATGAGCAGTTCTTC
NA	12	NA	TRBV30	TRBJ1-2	CARLRQENGYTF	TGTGCCCGACTTCGCCAAGAGAATGGCTACACCTTC
NA	12	NA	TRBV7-6	TRBJ2-2	CASSLNSGELFF	TGTGCCAGCAGCTTAAATTCCGGGGAGCTGTTTTTT
TRBD2	12	few	TRBV13	TRBJ2-1	CASSREGNEQFF	TGTGCCAGCAGCCGGGAGGGCAATGAGCAGTTCTTC
TRBD2	15	NA	TRBV6-1	TRBJ2-3	CASRANSGMGATQYF	TGTGCCAGCAGGGCAAATAGCGGGATGGGGGCAACGCAGTATTTT
NA	13	few	TRBV6-4	TRBJ2-1	CASSDEGEGEQFF	TGTGCCAGCAGTGACGAGGGCGAGGGTGAGCAGTTCTTC